This TCR beta chain was sequenced in a study of OX40 agonist ivuxolimab in advanced cancers. Libraries were prepared by immunoSEQ multiplex PCR; TCRdb keeps only in-frame clonotypes and omits some of them. The profile shows 60,000 to 85,000 clones, more than 75% of them singletons. The germline V gene has CDR1 KGHSH and CDR2 LQKENI. This CDR3 has 14 amino acids. Trimming left V 2 bases short and J 0 bases short, with 6 bases between. This clonotype originated in an adult with an advanced solid tumor such as melanoma, head and neck, liver or kidney cancer. The rearrangement links TRBV18 to TRBJ2-3; D call uncertain. The sequences come from CD4+ or CD8+ T cells sorted from blood, collected in a trial of the OX40 agonist ivuxolimab. The CDR3 reads CASSPSRSTDTQYF. CDR3 DNA: TGTGCCAGCTCACCATCCCGAAGCACAGATACGCAGTATTTT. Combining the CDR3 with reference TRBV18 and TRBJ2-3 gives the whole variable domain NAGVMQNPRHLVRRRGQEARLRCSPMKGHSHVYWYRQLPEEGLKFMVYLQKENIIDESGMPKERFSAEFPKEGPSILRIQQVVRGDSAAYFCASSPSRSTDTQYFGPGTRLTVL.